This passage covers 20 T cell receptor beta chains from one sample sequenced in a study of blood T cell repertoires in COVID-19. Using immunoSEQ multiplex PCR, the repertoire was profiled, and TCRdb retains in-frame clones only, with some absent. Of approximately 140,000 clones in the sample, 70% to 85% were seen once. Material: peripheral blood. Receptors were obtained from a man aged 60 to 75 with acute or convalescent COVID-19.

The rearrangement links TRBV7-3 to TRBJ2-3; possible D gene TRBD2, 5 bases. The germline CDR1 and CDR2 sequences are SGHTA and FQGTGA. The CDR3 runs 17 residues. V dropped 6 bases and J dropped 0 bases, with 19 bases sitting between them. CDR3 bases: TGTGCCAGCAGGGTTATGTCTGAAGCGGCTAGCACAGATACGCAGTATTTT. Translated: CASRVMSEAASTDTQYF.

The chain couples TRBV6-4 to TRBJ1-1, with 7 bases that match TRBD1. Germline CDR1 and CDR2: MRHNA and SNTAGT. J gave up 7 bases and V 3 bases, and 8 bases lay outside the gene matches. The CDR3 is made up of 14 amino acids. CDR3 loop: CASSEYRGEVEAFF. For the CDR3, the DNA is TGTGCCAGCAGTGAGTACAGGGGTGAGGTTGAAGCTTTCTTT.

This chain connects TRBV6-5 to TRBJ2-7, with 9 bases lining up with TRBD1. CDR1 is MNHEY, CDR2 SVGAGI, per germline. The trim removed 7 bases at V and 3 bases at J, leaving 4 bases unmatched. The CDR3 loop spans 13 amino acids. In nucleotides, the CDR3 is TGTGCCAGCAACCCGACAGGGGGCTACGAGCAGTACTTC. Its protein is CASNPTGGYEQYF.

This sequence joins TRBV6-2 or TRBV6-3 and TRBJ2-7, with 15 positions matching TRBD2. Germline V gene data show CDR1 as MNHEY and CDR2 as SVGEGT. This CDR3 spans 19 amino acids. V lost 6 bases, J lost 3 bases, and 15 bases stayed unmatched. CDR3 sequence (DNA): TGTGCCAGCAGCCCCTCGGCGGGACTAGCGGGAGGTTCTTTCTACGAGCAGTACTTC. It encodes CASSPSAGLAGGSFYEQYF.

The V call is TRBV7-3, the J call TRBJ2-7, with D perhaps matching TRBD1 (5 bases). Germline CDR1 SGHTA, CDR2 FQGTGA. The CDR3 runs to 14 residues. V gave up 2 bases and J gave up 2 bases, with 10 bases separating them. The CDR3 reads CASSLGQGTYEQYF. Written as DNA, the CDR3 is TGTGCCAGCAGCTTAGGACAAGGGACCTACGAGCAGTACTTC.

The chain is built from TRBV2 and TRBJ2-1, with a tentative D call TRBD1 (5 bases). V lost 7 bases, J lost 5 bases, and 9 bases lay in between. This CDR3 is 12 amino acids long. CDR1 is SNHLY and CDR2 is FYNNEI in the germline V gene. The CDR3 region is CASTTENNEQFF. Written as DNA, the CDR3 is TGTGCCAGCACGACAGAAAACAATGAGCAGTTCTTC.

V gene TRBV7-8 combines with J gene TRBJ1-2, with TRBD1 identical over 9 bases. V dropped 5 bases and J dropped 7; count of bases not matched to a gene: 2. This CDR3 region has 12 residues. The germline V gene encodes CDR1 SGHVS and CDR2 FQNEAQ. Written as DNA, the CDR3 is TGTGCCAGCAGCGAACAGGGGGCTGGCTACACCTTC. Its translation: CASSEQGAGYTF.

This clone was counted a single time. V gene TRBV19 combines with J gene TRBJ2-2; the match to TRBD2 covers 14 bases. The germline V gene encodes CDR1 LNHDA and CDR2 SQIVND (reference sequence). The CDR3 is 16 amino acids. J was trimmed by 6 bases and V by 5 bases; bases with no gene match: 5. The CDR3: CASSLRTSGRPGELFF. The CDR3 DNA is TGTGCCAGTAGTTTAAGGACTAGCGGGAGGCCCGGGGAGCTGTTTTTT.

The chain couples TRBV7-2 to TRBJ2-4; 8 positions agree with TRBD2. Unmatched junction bases numbered 8, after V lost 4 bases and J lost 9 bases. This CDR3 has 14 amino acids. The germline CDR1 and CDR2 sequences are SGHTA and FQGNSA. The CDR3: CASSSSGSYSIQYF. The CDR3 DNA reads as TGTGCCAGCAGCTCGAGCGGGAGTTATAGCATTCAGTACTTC.

This clone was seen only once. The chain employs TRBV7-2 and TRBJ2-1; 12 bases agree with TRBD2. Trimming cost V 3 bases and J 5 bases; bases outside gene matches: 2. Germline CDR1 SGHTA, CDR2 FQGNSA. This CDR3 is 15 amino acids long. CDR3 loop: CASSLTSGGHNEQFF. The CDR3 DNA reads as TGTGCCAGCAGCTTGACTAGCGGGGGACACAATGAGCAGTTCTTC.

The V call is TRBV2, the J call TRBJ2-7; D uncertain. The CDR3 is 14 residues long. V shed 6 bases and J shed 1 base, with 13 bases lying between them. Germline values: CDR1 SNHLY, CDR2 FYNNEI. Here the CDR3 reads CASRARPGSYEQYF. In DNA, the CDR3 is TGTGCCAGCAGGGCCAGACCAGGATCCTACGAGCAGTACTTC.

This rearrangement joins TRBV7-9 to TRBJ1-1; TRBD1 agrees at 7 bases. This CDR3 is 16 amino acids long. V gave up 4 bases and J gave up 1 base; unmatched junction bases: 9. Germline lookup yields CDR1 SEHNR and CDR2 FQNEAQ (reference sequence). The CDR3 DNA reads TGTGCCAGCAGCTCCGGTGGACAGGCAAGGAACACTGAAGCTTTCTTT. Protein sequence: CASSSGGQARNTEAFF.

This clone showed up just once. J is TRBJ1-1 and V is TRBV7-8; 9 bases match TRBD1. The CDR3 totals 13 residues. Per germline, CDR1 SGHVS and CDR2 FQNEAQ. J was trimmed by 3 bases and V by 5 bases; bases with no gene match: 1. Written as DNA, the CDR3 is TGTGCCAGCAGCCGACAGGGGGACACTGAAGCTTTCTTT. It specifies CASSRQGDTEAFF.

This clone was recorded a few times. The chain recombines TRBV30 with TRBJ1-2; D not certain. CDR1 and CDR2 from the germline V gene are GTSNPN and SVGIG (reference sequence). The germline V and J ends were trimmed by 1 base and 4 bases, with 10 bases remaining between them. The CDR3 is 13 amino acids. The CDR3 DNA reads as TGTGCCTGGAGTGCCCTAACTGGCTATGGCTACACCTTC. It encodes CAWSALTGYGYTF.

This clone was picked up a small number of times. The chain joins TRBV28 to TRBJ1-1; TRBD1 agrees at 7 bases. The junction had 8 bases not matched to a gene; V was cut back by 3 bases and J by 1 base. The CDR3 contains 16 residues. Germline V lookup: CDR1 MDHEN, CDR2 SYDVKM. The CDR3 DNA reads as TGTGCCAGCAGTTTCGGGCTGCACAGGGGGAACACTGAAGCTTTCTTT. It is translated as CASSFGLHRGNTEAFF.

The chain combines TRBV30 with TRBJ2-7; 11 nucleotides align to TRBD1. CDR3 length: 14 residues. Germline CDR1 reads GTSNPN; CDR2 reads SVGIG (reference sequence). V was clipped by 0 bases and J by 6 bases; unmatched bases: 4. CDR3 amino acids: CAWSVSGQGVEQYF. The CDR3, as DNA: TGTGCCTGGAGTGTATCGGGACAGGGGGTCGAGCAGTACTTC. The full variable domain, in which reference TRBV30 and TRBJ2-7 provide the parts outside the CDR3, is SQTIHQWPATLVQPVGSPLSLECTVEGTSNPNLYWYRQAAGRGLQLLFYSVGIGQISSEVPQNLSASRPQDRQFILSSKKLLLSDSGFYLCAWSVSGQGVEQYFGPGTRLTVT.

The rearrangement joins TRBV19 to TRBJ1-6; no clear D. V was shortened by 6 bases and J by 1 base, with 10 bases between the two germline ends. The CDR3 loop spans 15 amino acids. Germline CDR1 LNHDA, CDR2 SQIVND (reference sequence). This CDR3 is CASREELSYNSPLHF. CDR3 coding DNA: TGTGCCAGTAGAGAGGAACTGTCCTATAATTCACCCCTCCACTTT.

This chain connects TRBV19 to TRBJ2-7; TRBD1 might be the D (6 bases). The germline V and J ends were trimmed by 3 bases and 1 base, with 10 bases remaining between them. The CDR3 runs to 14 residues. Germline loops: CDR1 LNHDA, CDR2 SQIVND (reference sequence). CDR3 sequence: CASSIGTQSYEQYF. In DNA form, the CDR3 reads TGTGCCAGTAGTATTGGGACACAATCCTACGAGCAGTACTTC.

V is TRBV27 and J is TRBJ1-1; D uncertain. CDR1 MNHEY and CDR2 SMNVEV come from the germline V gene (reference sequence). The V end was cut by 8 bases, the J end by 0 bases, with 10 bases between. The CDR3 loop spans 13 amino acids. The CDR3 region is CASPTILNTEAFF. The CDR3 nucleotides are TGTGCCAGCCCGACTATCCTGAACACTGAAGCTTTCTTT.

V usage is TRBV7-6 and J usage is TRBJ1-3; maybe TRBD1 (6 bases). The CDR3 extends over 16 amino acids. The ends were cut back, 0 bases at V and 0 bases at J, with 9 bases in the middle. Germline-derived CDR1 and CDR2 are SGHVS and FNYEAQ. This chain's CDR3 is CASSLAVGGSGNTIYF. CDR3 sequence (DNA): TGTGCCAGCAGCTTAGCGGTAGGGGGCTCTGGAAACACCATATATTTT. Based on the CDR3 plus reference TRBV7-6 and TRBJ1-3, the full variable domain is GAGVSQSPRYKVTKRGQDVALRCDPISGHVSLYWYRQALGQGPEFLTYFNYEAQQDKSGLPNDRFSAERPEGSISTLTIQRTEQRDSAMYRCASSLAVGGSGNTIYFGEGSWLTVV.